One TCR beta chain is described in this entry. What it recognizes is unknown. This record belongs to a study of T cell responses to AZD1222 COVID-19 vaccine. TCRdb's copy holds only in-frame clones and misses some; the assay was immunoSEQ multiplex PCR. The sample lists some 96,000 clones; approximately 91% were seen once. The CDR3 has 12 amino acids. Trimming pared 2 bases from V and 7 bases from J, leaving 6 bases between. Per the germline V gene, CDR1 is LNHDA and CDR2 is SQIVND (reference sequence). Analysis merged second doses at about 4 or about 12 weeks. Study results and caveats: Clonal diversity was possibly underestimated; the donors were predominantly white British and more often female. Distributed over spike, vaccine-associated CD4 TCRs predominated at 160-218 and 743-854. Nearly half of spike-specific TCRs reportedly target variant regions that are unmutated in the B.1.351 and B.1.1.7 variants.

The chain carries TRBV19 and TRBJ2-1; D unresolved. Sequences were derived from peripheral blood, sampled 28 days after the second AZD1222 dose. The sequence derives from an adult who received the AZD1222 COVID-19 vaccine. The CDR3 nucleotides are TGTGCCAGTAGTATAAATAGGAATGAGCAGTTCTTC. It is translated as CASSINRNEQFF.